Listed here are 19 T cell receptor beta chains from one sample, sequenced in a study of blood T cell repertoires in COVID-19. Using immunoSEQ multiplex PCR, the repertoire was profiled, and TCRdb retains in-frame clones only, with some absent. The table records 150,000 or so clones, 70% to 80% of them present only once. Source material: peripheral blood. The receptors come from a woman aged 45-60 years with active or convalescent COVID-19.

The rearrangement joins TRBV7-2 to TRBJ1-3; the D gene is possibly TRBD1 (5 bases). CDR3 size: 16 residues. CDR1 is SGHTA, CDR2 FQGNSA, per germline. Trimming pared 1 base from V and 4 bases from J, leaving 14 bases between. This chain's CDR3 is CASSLGGGGAGNTIYF. CDR3 sequence (DNA): TGTGCCAGCAGCTTAGGGGGAGGTGGGGCCGGAAACACCATATATTTT.

The chain employs TRBV27 and TRBJ1-5; no definite D call. This CDR3 is 15 amino acids long. With 6 bases removed from V and 0 bases from J, the gap between germline ends came to 12 bases. Germline V lookup: CDR1 MNHEY, CDR2 SMNVEV (reference sequence). The CDR3 sequence is CASRILTNSNQPQHF. CDR3 DNA sequence: TGTGCCAGCAGGATTCTAACGAATAGCAATCAGCCCCAGCATTTT.

The DNA for the CDR3 is TGTGCCATCAGTGAGCCCTTAGCTTTATCGAAGGCAGATACGCAGTATTTT. This gives the protein CAISEPLALSKADTQYF. This sequence joins TRBV10-3 and TRBJ2-3; D uncertain. The CDR3 contains 17 residues. The germline gives CDR1 ENHRY, CDR2 SYGVKD. Trimming stripped 2 bases from V and 4 bases from J, with 19 bases between.

The chain is built from TRBV24-1 and TRBJ2-3; TRBD2 aligns across 15 bases. CDR3 length: 19 amino acids. V gave up 2 bases and J gave up 0 bases; unmatched junction bases: 5. Germline V gives CDR1 KGHDR, CDR2 SFDVKD. DNA for the CDR3: TGTGCCACCAGTGATTCCGGGACTAGCGGGGGGACAAGCACAGATACGCAGTATTTT. Its translation: CATSDSGTSGGTSTDTQYF.

The chain recombines TRBV21-1 with TRBJ1-1; TRBD1, as called in the table, went unchecked against the DNA. TRBV21-1 is a known pseudogene. The CDR3 is made up of 15 amino acids. In DNA, the CDR3 is TGTGCCAGCACCCAACAGGGGGTAATGAACACTGAAGCTTTCTTT. Amino acids: CASTQQGVMNTEAFF.

This rearrangement joins TRBV29-1 to TRBJ1-6, with 10 positions matching TRBD1. The CDR3 covers 15 residues. V dropped 5 bases and J dropped 8; count of bases not matched to a gene: 9. Germline V gene lookup returns CDR1 SQVTM and CDR2 ANQGSEA. The CDR3 is CSVRGTGASDSPLHF. CDR3 DNA: TGCAGCGTTCGGGGGACAGGGGCGTCTGATTCACCCCTCCACTTT.

The V and J genes are TRBV13 and TRBJ2-1; 13 bases agree with TRBD2. CDR3 length: 16 amino acids. V lost 5 bases, J lost 8 bases, and 9 bases stayed unmatched. The germline CDR1 and CDR2 sequences are PRHDT and FYEKMQ (reference sequence). The CDR3, as DNA: TGTGCCAGCAGCCCTCCGACTAGCGGGGGGCTCCATGAGCAGTTCTTC. Translation: CASSPPTSGGLHEQFF.

The chain couples TRBV30 to TRBJ1-5; D is perhaps TRBD1 (5 bases). The CDR3 extends over 13 amino acids. The ends were cut back, 2 bases at V and 3 bases at J, with 8 bases in the middle. From germline, CDR1 is GTSNPN and CDR2 SVGIG (reference sequence). In DNA, the CDR3 is TGTGCCTGGAGTCTCAGGGCCAATCAGCCCCAGCATTTT. Protein product: CAWSLRANQPQHF.

This clone was seen repeatedly, ten times or more. The chain carries TRBV3-1 (or the pseudogene TRBV3-2) and TRBJ1-6; TRBD1 matches 8 bases. This CDR3 spans 14 amino acids. Per germline, CDR1 LGHDT and CDR2 YNNKEL (reference sequence). Unmatched junction bases numbered 1, after V lost 2 bases and J lost 7 bases. CDR3 residues: CASSQRTGNSPLHF. CDR3 coding DNA: TGTGCCAGCAGCCAAAGGACAGGGAATTCACCCCTCCACTTT.

This clone was counted once. The chain links TRBV7-8 to TRBJ1-4; TRBD1 aligns across 7 bases. Germline V gene lookup returns CDR1 SGHVS and CDR2 FQNEAQ. The CDR3 runs 15 residues. V shed 5 bases, J shed 1 base, and the junction held 4 bases outside the gene matches. The CDR3 region has the DNA TGTGCCAGCAGCGCCCGGGACAGAACTAATGAAAAACTGTTTTTT. It translates to CASSARDRTNEKLFF.

V and J are TRBV6-1 and TRBJ1-2, with unresolved D. Trimming left V 1 base short and J 5 bases short, with 14 bases between. Germline V gene lookup returns CDR1 MNHNS and CDR2 SASEGT. The CDR3 has 15 residues. DNA for the CDR3: TGTGCCAGCAGTGAAGATCGGGGAGGGAAATATGGCTACACCTTC. Translating it yields CASSEDRGGKYGYTF.

The rearrangement joins TRBV6-5 to TRBJ1-5; weak D call: TRBD1 (6 bases). The germline CDR1 and CDR2 sequences are MNHEY and SVGAGI. Trimming removed 5 bases from V and 6 bases from J, with 17 bases in between. This CDR3 has 15 residues. CDR3 protein: CASSPLRTVIQPQHF. The CDR3 coding sequence is TGTGCCAGCAGTCCCCTTCGGACAGTAATTCAGCCCCAGCATTTT.

This chain links TRBV19 with TRBJ2-5, with D maybe TRBD1 (6 bases). V was pared by 7 bases and J by 4 bases, with 13 bases between. The CDR3 has 13 amino acids. Per the germline V gene, CDR1 is LNHDA and CDR2 is SQIVND (reference sequence). The CDR3 bases are TGTGCCAGTACCAGGTTAGGGGGAGAGACCCAGTACTTC. Amino acid sequence: CASTRLGGETQYF.

The rearrangement links TRBV6-1 to TRBJ1-2, with TRBD1 matching over 9 bases. Germline CDR1 and CDR2: MNHNS and SASEGT. V lost 6 bases to trimming and J lost 5 bases; unmatched junction nucleotides: 10. CDR3 length: 15 residues. CDR3 region: CASSRYPGQGYGYTF. The CDR3 nucleotides read TGTGCCAGCAGCCGATACCCGGGACAGGGATATGGCTACACCTTC.

CDR3 DNA: TGTGCCAGCAGCTTGGGGGGGCTAGCGGGGTTCAACGAGCAGTACTTC. It yields the protein CASSLGGLAGFNEQYF. The gene calls are TRBV5-4 and TRBJ2-7, with 9 bases that match TRBD2. This CDR3 comprises 16 residues. The V gene end was trimmed by 0 bases and the J gene end by 5 bases; junction bases not matched to a gene: 9. CDR1 and CDR2 (germline): SGHNT, YYREEE (reference sequence). Full variable domain (rest looked up from reference TRBV5-4 and TRBJ2-7): ETGVTQSPTHLIKTRGQQVTLRCSSQSGHNTVSWYQQALGQGPQFIFQYYREEENGRGNFPPRFSGLQFPNYSSELNVNALELDDSALYLCASSLGGLAGFNEQYFGPGTRLTVT.

This clone occurred a few times. The rearrangement uses TRBV19 and TRBJ1-5; weak D call: TRBD1 (6 bases). This CDR3 contains 15 residues. Trimming removed 1 base from V and 7 bases from J, with 14 bases in between. Germline V gene sequence: CDR1 LNHDA, CDR2 SQIVND (reference sequence). The CDR3 nucleotides are TGTGCCAGTAGTATAGTGCAGGGGAGAAGGCAGCCCCAGCATTTT. The encoded protein is CASSIVQGRRQPQHF.

This rearrangement joins TRBV19 to TRBJ1-2; TRBD1 might be the D (6 bases). Trimming cost V 9 bases and J 4 bases, with 15 bases left between them. The CDR3 contains 13 residues. CDR1 is LNHDA, CDR2 SQIVND, per germline (reference sequence). CDR3 nucleotides: TGTGCCAGCAGAAGGACAGCCCGCTATGGCTACACCTTC. This codes for CASRRTARYGYTF.

Only a few counts were recorded for this clone. This chain links TRBV3-1 (or the pseudogene TRBV3-2) with TRBJ2-7; the match to TRBD1 covers 10 bases. Germline V gene lookup returns CDR1 LGHDT and CDR2 YNNKEL (reference sequence). Trimming removed 1 base from V and 6 bases from J; junction bases left unmatched: 6. This CDR3 spans 15 amino acids. The CDR3 spells CASSQGFGQGVEQYF. DNA for the CDR3: TGTGCCAGCAGCCAAGGGTTCGGACAGGGGGTCGAGCAGTACTTC.

This clone was observed at least ten times. V gene TRBV14 combines with J gene TRBJ1-2; D is ambiguous. Germline CDR1 SGHDN, CDR2 FVKESK. Trimming removed 4 bases from V and 1 base from J, with 7 bases in between. The CDR3 loop spans 13 amino acids. CDR3 amino acids: CASSRGGNYGYTF. CDR3 nucleotides: TGTGCCAGCAGCCGAGGAGGTAACTATGGCTACACCTTC. The complete variable domain, with remaining parts taken from reference TRBV14 and TRBJ1-2, reads EAGVTQFPSHSVIEKGQTVTLRCDPISGHDNLYWYRRVMGKEIKFLLHFVKESKQDESGMPNNRFLAERTGGTYSTLKVQPAELEDSGVYFCASSRGGNYGYTFGSGTRLTVV.